This T cell receptor (beta chain) was profiled in a study of blood T cell repertoires in COVID-19. Here immunoSEQ multiplex PCR was the method, and the copy in TCRdb shows in-frame clones only, minus some. The sample contains 230,000 or so clones, 80% to 90% of which appear only once. The receptor's source is a woman older than 75 with COVID-19, enrolled during active disease. The sample taken for sequencing was peripheral blood.

The CDR3: CASSRGGDSLYEQYF. DNA of the CDR3: TGTGCCAGCAGCCGGGGGGGAGACAGCCTCTACGAGCAGTACTTC. The V call is TRBV11-3, the J call TRBJ2-7; 8 bases map to TRBD2. Germline trimming cut 5 bases from V and 3 bases from J; bases unmatched to any gene: 9. Germline loops: CDR1 SGHNT, CDR2 YENEEA. The CDR3 totals 15 residues.